This T cell receptor beta chain originates from a study of T cell responses to AZD1222 COVID-19 vaccine. Whole-study results and caveats: The peak T cell response came first, and repertoires were sampled only after it.

The repertoire was sequenced with immunoSEQ multiplex PCR; TCRdb's copy has only in-frame clones and lacks some. The sample shows about 180,000 clones, over 80% of them seen only once. A word on this clone: Its matching antigen is unknown.

CDR1 and CDR2 (germline): SGHNT, YYREEE (reference sequence). Trimming removed 0 bases at V and 7 bases at J, with 13 bases between. This CDR3 spans 14 amino acids. The clonotype comes from an adult in good health. The genes are TRBV5-4 and TRBJ1-1; no clear D gene. Sequencing used peripheral blood, obtained on day 0 of AZD1222 vaccination. DNA of the CDR3: TGTGCCAGCAGCTTGGCCGGTCCCCCTGGTGAAGCTTTCTTT. Amino acids: CASSLAGPPGEAFF.